What follows is one TCR beta chain and its context. Profiling relied on immunoSEQ multiplex PCR, and the TCRdb table lists in-frame clones only, not all of them. This sample has 65,000 to 85,000 clones; 90% occur once, and the top ten carry approximately 2.5%. In germline, CDR1 is LNHDA, CDR2 SQIVND (reference sequence). Trimming shortened V by 7 bases and J by 0 bases, and 10 bases separated the two germline ends. The CDR3 consists of 15 residues. These data originate in a study of blood T cell repertoires in COVID-19. The sample was peripheral blood. The V and J genes are TRBV19 and TRBJ2-6; D perhaps matches TRBD1 (6 bases). The receptor was isolated from a human donor in a cohort sampled during active COVID-19. CDR3 bases: TGTGCCAGTATTGACAGGCGCTCTGGGGCCAACGTCCTGACTTTC. It encodes CASIDRRSGANVLTF.